This passage covers 24 T cell receptor beta chains from one sample sequenced in a study of T cell repertoires in cytomegalovirus infection. These receptors have no identified antigens. One entry per CDR3 protein, called by TCRdb with MiXCR from the reads. The table lists about 830,000 distinct CDR3 sequences, roughly 33% of them singletons. Sequenced material: cultured CD8+ T cells from PBMCs, taken from culture after CMV antigen stimulation. The source of these receptors is a human donor in good health (CMV status not recorded). Some clones in this sample may be carry-over from other donors' samples.

This clonotype was seen more than once but under ten times. The chain joins TRBV20-1 to TRBJ2-7; tentative D call: TRBD2 (6 bases). The CDR3 has 15 residues. Germline CDR1 is DFQATT and CDR2 is SNEGSKA (reference sequence). V dropped 3 bases and J dropped 2 bases, with 17 bases sitting between them. The chain's CDR3 is CSASTERGDPYEQYF. The CDR3 nucleotides read TGCAGTGCTAGTACTGAGCGCGGGGACCCCTACGAGCAGTACTTC.

This clonotype was observed a handful of times. The chain uses TRBV20-1 and TRBJ2-2; tentatively, D is TRBD1 (7 bases). This CDR3 comprises 15 residues. Trimming pared 5 bases from V and 7 bases from J, leaving 20 bases between. Germline CDR1 is DFQATT and CDR2 is SNEGSKA (reference sequence). The DNA of the CDR3 is TGCAGTGCTCCAGGCAGGGGGGACCGGGGCGGGGAGCTGTTTTTT. This translates into CSAPGRGDRGGELFF.

This clonotype was detected ten times or more. The rearrangement links TRBV5-5 to TRBJ2-2; weak D call: TRBD2 (6 bases). This CDR3 contains 15 residues. V lost 7 bases and J 0 bases, leaving 13 bases between the germline ends. The germline V gene has CDR1 SGHKS and CDR2 YYEKEE (reference sequence). The CDR3 DNA follows: TGTGCCAGCGGCCGAGCGGGCTCGAACACCGGGGAGCTGTTTTTT. It codes for CASGRAGSNTGELFF.

This clonotype was counted many times. J is TRBJ2-3 and V is TRBV7-8; D gene ambiguous. This CDR3 contains 15 residues. Between the trimmed V and J ends, which lost 3 bases and 3 bases, there was a span of 13 bases. The V gene's germline CDR1 is SGHVS and CDR2 FQNEAQ. The CDR3 region is CASSFRPKATDTQYF. DNA of the CDR3: TGTGCCAGCAGCTTCCGGCCGAAAGCTACAGATACGCAGTATTTT.

This clonotype was observed a single time. The chain combines TRBV9 with TRBJ1-2, with a weak D call TRBD1 (6 bases). The CDR3 totals 15 residues. Germline CDR1 and CDR2: SGDLS and YYNGEE. Trimming took off 0 bases at V and 0 bases at J, with 9 bases between the two ends. CDR3 sequence (DNA): TGTGCCAGCAGCGTAGTCGGGACACCTAACTATGGCTACACCTTC. It translates to CASSVVGTPNYGYTF.

The chain employs TRBV5-4 and TRBJ2-1; 8 nucleotides line up with TRBD1. CDR3 length: 14 amino acids. The V gene's germline CDR1 is SGHNT and CDR2 YYREEE (reference sequence). The junction had 8 bases not matched to a gene; V was cut back by 4 bases and J by 8 bases. The CDR3 nucleotides are TGTGCCAGCAGCCTATGGACAGGGTCGGATGAGCAGTTCTTC. As protein: CASSLWTGSDEQFF.

This clonotype was detected ten times or more. This chain joins TRBV7-2 and TRBJ1-2; no clear D gene. There are 13 residues in the CDR3. Germline V gives CDR1 SGHTA, CDR2 FQGNSA. V was cut by 1 base and J by 5 bases, with 8 bases left in between. In DNA form, the CDR3 reads TGTGCCAGCAGCTTAGGACCTTGGTATGGCTACACCTTC. This codes for CASSLGPWYGYTF.

This clonotype occurred a few times. The chain couples TRBV10-3 to TRBJ2-7; TRBD2 matches at 13 bases. V lost 4 bases, J lost 7 bases, and 4 bases stayed unmatched. The V gene's germline CDR1 is ENHRY and CDR2 SYGVKD. The CDR3 runs to 14 residues. Here the CDR3 reads CAISGGTSGAEQYF. The CDR3 DNA reads TGTGCCATCAGTGGGGGGACTAGCGGGGCTGAGCAGTACTTC.

This clonotype was seen a handful of times. V is TRBV6-2 or TRBV6-3 and J is TRBJ1-2; no clear D gene. Trimming took 0 bases from V and 9 from J, leaving 11 bases between them. CDR3 length equals 13 residues. Germline assignment: CDR1 MNHEY and CDR2 SVGEGT. The CDR3 DNA reads TGTGCCAGCAGTTACTCTGAAACCAGAAGCTACACCTTC. Its translation is CASSYSETRSYTF.

This clonotype was observed a handful of times. V usage is TRBV11-2 and J usage is TRBJ1-6, with D perhaps TRBD1 (6 bases). Between the trimmed V and J ends, which lost 5 bases and 7 bases, there was a span of 15 bases. Germline CDR1 and CDR2: SGHAT and FQNNGV. This CDR3 has 15 residues. CDR3 in amino acids: CASSNRQAVNSPLHF. The CDR3 DNA sequence: TGTGCCAGCAGCAATCGACAGGCGGTGAATTCACCCCTCCACTTT.

The CDR3 here is CASSQDLLLATYNEQFF. CDR3 nucleotides: TGCGCCAGCAGCCAAGATCTGTTACTAGCGACATACAATGAGCAGTTCTTC. The chain combines TRBV4-3 with TRBJ2-1, with TRBD2 matching 7 bases. Per germline, CDR1 LGHNA and CDR2 YSLEER. Losses at the gene ends were 0 bases for V and 4 bases for J; bases not matched to a gene: 9. The CDR3 is 17 residues long.

J is TRBJ1-4 and V is TRBV4-2; possible D gene TRBD1, 5 bases. This CDR3 is 17 amino acids long. V lost 1 base, J lost 6 bases, and 18 bases lay in between. Germline V lookup: CDR1 LGHNA, CDR2 YNFKEQ. For the CDR3, the DNA is TGTGCCAGCAGCCAAGTCTCCAGGGCCTGGGAGGATGAAAAACTGTTTTTT. Amino acids: CASSQVSRAWEDEKLFF.

With respect to this clonotype: One end of the junction fails to match germline, which may point to a read error. The genes are TRBV6-2 or TRBV6-3 and TRBJ2-2; 12 nucleotides line up with TRBD2. This CDR3 contains 20 residues. CDR1 MNHEY and CDR2 SVGEGT come from the germline V gene. This chain's CDR3 is CVSSHQTSGGRISNTGELFF. The CDR3 bases are TGTGTCAGCAGTCACCAGACTAGCGGGGGAAGGATATCGAACACCGGGGAGCTGTTTTTT.

This clonotype turned up a few times. This chain connects TRBV7-9 to TRBJ1-1, with D perhaps matching TRBD1 (6 bases). The CDR3 has 15 residues. Trimming removed 4 bases at V and 1 base at J, with 13 bases between. The germline V gene encodes CDR1 SEHNR and CDR2 FQNEAQ (reference sequence). The CDR3 region has the DNA TGTGCCAGCAGCTCCAACAGGGAGACGAACACTGAAGCTTTCTTT. It yields the protein CASSSNRETNTEAFF.

There are a few counts of this clonotype. V is TRBV28 and J is TRBJ2-1; TRBD1 agrees at 10 bases. Unmatched junction bases numbered 9, after V lost 2 bases and J lost 5 bases. Looked up from germline, CDR1 is MDHEN and CDR2 is SYDVKM. This CDR3 is built from 17 residues. CDR3 in amino acids: CASSLRTGTGVDNEQFF. The DNA for the CDR3 is TGTGCCAGCAGTTTACGGACTGGGACAGGGGTAGACAATGAGCAGTTCTTC.

CDR3 residues: CASSQEALTGQLSYNEQFF. In nucleotides, the CDR3 is TGCGCCAGCAGCCAAGAAGCCCTAACGGGACAGCTCTCCTACAATGAGCAGTTCTTC. This rearrangement joins TRBV4-1 to TRBJ2-1; TRBD1 matches at 7 bases. The trim removed 0 bases at V and 0 bases at J, leaving 11 bases unmatched. The CDR3 length is 19 residues. Germline V gene data show CDR1 as MGHRA and CDR2 as YSYEKL.

This clonotype was observed a handful of times. One end of the junction fails to match germline, which may point to a read error. The J gene is TRBJ2-7, the V gene TRBV7-7, with 7 bases lining up with TRBD1. There are 13 residues in the CDR3. From germline, CDR1 is SSHAT and CDR2 FNYEAQ (reference sequence). CDR3 bases: TGTGCTAGCAGCCACATAACAGGGGCCGAGCAGTACTTC. Its translation is CASSHITGAEQYF.

This clonotype was seen just once. V gene TRBV29-1 combines with J gene TRBJ1-2; D not resolved. Germline V gene sequence: CDR1 SQVTM, CDR2 ANQGSEA. The V end lost 6 bases, the J end lost 8 bases, and 16 bases lay between the germline ends. The CDR3 is 12 amino acids. Here the CDR3 DNA reads TGCAGCGTCGCTTTCGGGCCGGAGGGCTACACCTTC. This translates into CSVAFGPEGYTF.

A remark on this clonotype: The junction departs from germline at one end; a sequencing error may be responsible. This chain uses TRBV7-6 with TRBJ1-2, with D tentatively TRBD1 (6 bases). The CDR3 consists of 16 residues. Germline V gene sequence: CDR1 SGHVS, CDR2 FNYEAQ. The CDR3 sequence is CASGLAQGTARYGYTF. The DNA of the CDR3 is TGTGCCAGCGGCTTAGCCCAGGGGACGGCGCGGTATGGCTACACCTTC.

This clonotype was detected only once. The rearrangement links TRBV9 to TRBJ2-6; D remains ambiguous. Germline V gene lookup returns CDR1 SGDLS and CDR2 YYNGEE. Deletions cut 3 bases from V and 0 bases from J, with 7 bases between. There are 15 residues in the CDR3. In nucleotides, the CDR3 is TGTGCCAGCAGCGCTCGACTCTCTGGGGCCAACGTCCTGACTTTC. Translation gives CASSARLSGANVLTF.

The chain couples TRBV6-5 to TRBJ2-7, with 11 bases identical to TRBD1. Germline V gene data show CDR1 as MNHEY and CDR2 as SVGAGI. The J segment lost 9 bases and the V segment lost 2 bases, leaving 6 bases of the junction unmatched. CDR3 size: 14 residues. DNA for the CDR3: TGTGCCAGCAGTTACGGTGTGGGACAGGGGGTGCAGTACGTC. Protein sequence: CASSYGVGQGVQYV.

The chain links TRBV27 to TRBJ2-5; D gene ambiguous. The V gene lost 5 bases and the J gene lost 5 bases, with 12 bases spanning the gap. In germline, CDR1 is MNHEY, CDR2 SMNVEV (reference sequence). The CDR3 runs 13 residues. The CDR3, as DNA: TGTGCCAGCAGTCCTCACGCGCAGGAGACCCAGTACTTC. It specifies CASSPHAQETQYF.

This clonotype was seen more than once but under ten times. The chain combines TRBV6-5 with TRBJ2-1; D not certain. Per the germline V gene, CDR1 is MNHEY and CDR2 is SVGAGI. CDR3 length: 14 amino acids. V was trimmed by 0 bases and J by 9 bases, leaving 12 bases between them. The CDR3 nucleotides are TGTGCCAGCAGTTACTCCGATACATTCAGTGAGCAGTTCTTC. It is translated as CASSYSDTFSEQFF.

This clonotype was found many times. This CDR3 is CASSYRGAGELFF. The CDR3 DNA reads TGTGCCAGCAGCTACAGAGGCGCCGGGGAGCTGTTTTTT. The chain is built from TRBV6-2 or TRBV6-3 and TRBJ2-2, with D unclear. CDR1 and CDR2 (germline): MNHEY, SVGEGT. V dropped 6 bases and J dropped 6 bases, with 11 bases sitting between them. This CDR3 has 13 residues.